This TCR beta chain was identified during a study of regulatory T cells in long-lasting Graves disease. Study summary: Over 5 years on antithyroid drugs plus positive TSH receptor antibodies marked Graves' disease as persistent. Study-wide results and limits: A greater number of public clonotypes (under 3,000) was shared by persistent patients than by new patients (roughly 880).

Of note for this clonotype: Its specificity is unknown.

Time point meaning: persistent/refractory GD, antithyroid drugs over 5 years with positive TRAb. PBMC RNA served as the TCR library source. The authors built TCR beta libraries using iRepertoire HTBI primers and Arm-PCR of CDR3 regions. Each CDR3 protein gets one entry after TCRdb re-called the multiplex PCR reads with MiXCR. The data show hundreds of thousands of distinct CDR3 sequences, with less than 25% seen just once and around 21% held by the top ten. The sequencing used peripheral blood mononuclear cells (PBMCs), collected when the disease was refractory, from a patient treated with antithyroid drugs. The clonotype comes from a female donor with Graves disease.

DNA of the CDR3: TGCAGCGTTTGGACAACTGAAGCTTTCTTT. Protein product: CSVWTTEAFF. J is TRBJ1-1 and V is TRBV29-1, with a tentative D call TRBD1 (5 bases). Trimming shortened V by 5 bases and J by 5 bases, and 6 bases separated the two germline ends. The CDR3 totals 10 residues. The germline V gene has CDR1 SQVTM and CDR2 ANQGSEA.